This T cell receptor (beta chain) comes out of a study of technical replicates of blood from a few donors. The CDR3 is 15 amino acids. Trimming removed 5 bases from V and 5 bases from J; junction bases left unmatched: 6. Germline V gives CDR1 MNHEY, CDR2 SMNVEV (reference sequence). Assay used: immunoSEQ multiplex PCR; TCRdb lists only in-frame clones, some missing. The data hold approximately 89,000 clones, with about 93% observed a single time. This TCR was recovered from a human donor in good health. The chain uses TRBV27 and TRBJ2-7; 13 positions agree with TRBD2. Sequenced material: T cells isolated from PBMCs. The CDR3 protein is CASSNIGLAGDEQYF. The CDR3 nucleotides read TGTGCCAGCAGTAATATTGGACTAGCGGGGGACGAGCAGTACTTC.